The entry below describes one T cell receptor beta chain. Its target antigen remains unknown. Base-call qualities are not available, and no considerably larger clone is one nucleotide away. Libraries were constructed by the immunoSEQ multiplex PCR assay. A mixture of 60 forward primers for TCR Vbeta segments and 13 reverse primers for TCR Jbeta segments was used in the multiplex PCR. The CDR3 region of rearranged TCR beta genes was amplified from genomic DNA with a multiplex PCR assay. The amplified TCR beta libraries were sequenced on the Illumina HiSeq System as 87-base-pair reads. The study's own analysis went as follows. In a later analysis, roughly 80 million unique TCR beta chains were counted across the roughly 610 repertoires, and about 9.9 million of these chains were shared by at least two donors. Raw reads were error-corrected and collapsed into unique sequences with a nearest-neighbor algorithm that merged closely related sequences to remove PCR and sequencing errors. CDR3 sequences were aligned to IMGT reference sequences to assign V, D and J gene segments. Each retained sequence needed at least a six-nucleotide match to both a V gene segment and a J gene segment. Rearrangements were classified as productive when the CDR3 lacked stop codons and remained in frame with V and J, and all other rearrangements were classified as non-productive. CDR3 was defined by IMGT convention, running from the second conserved V-encoded cysteine to the conserved J-encoded phenylalanine. The earlier analysis of around 640 of the donors excluded sequences that lacked an unambiguous match to a single V gene segment. In an earlier analysis of several hundred of the donors, V segments were called functional above 56.7% productive rearrangements and were called segregating when the between-donor standard deviation exceeded 5%. A statistical classification framework was built for diagnosing cytomegalovirus status from the catalog of TCR beta chain sequences. A later analysis assigned V and J genes by comparing TCR nucleotide sequences with IMGT/GENE-DB human TR gene sequences. Using the TCRdist pipeline, a later analysis assigned CDR3 sequences along with most-parsimonious VDJ recombination scenarios. A later analysis defined each TCR beta chain by its CDR3 amino acid sequence plus V-gene family, and excluded reads lacking a unique V-gene family. As a way to deal with suspected cross-contamination and a sequencing artifact, a later analysis dropped roughly 600 nucleotide sequences that were highly shared and had low generation probability. For each public chain, a later analysis derived a clonal expansion index from normalized ranks of inferred template counts within each repertoire. In a later analysis, generation probabilities were computed with a VDJ recombination model fitted to out-of-frame rearrangements, and the resulting probabilities were checked against IGoR. In a later analysis, TCR-TCR, TCR-HLA and TCR-CMV co-occurrence was scored with hypergeometric tests, and a repertoire-size bias correction was applied to TCR pairs. False discovery rates were estimated in a later analysis by permuting HLA or CMV assignments 20 times. In a later analysis, co-occurring TCRs were grouped using DBSCAN, with TCRdist sequence similarity added in when clustering inside HLA-allele-positive subsets. Repertoires with fewer than 30,000 or more than 120,000 public chains were left out of co-occurrence clustering, as were about five repertoires with anomalous nucleotide sharing. The table comes from immuneACCESS by way of TCRdb, which keeps in-frame sequences with V and J called. Part of the clones is missing from these tables; in studies checked, under half for an unresolved V gene and the rest for unknown reasons. V, J and clone size were drawn from that table, and D and trimming were deduced from the DNA. For this sample there are around 100,000 clones; roughly 80% appear just once. Together, the top ten hold 22% of the sample.

The cohort consisted of 666 healthy bone marrow donors. At the time of sampling, every cohort member was nominally healthy, though immune exposures that went unrecorded were likely present. The donor tested CMV seropositive, placing the donor among the 250 to 300 seropositive members of the cohort. A peripheral blood sample was collected from each donor, and TCR beta sequencing was performed on peripheral blood mononuclear cells. Genomic DNA was extracted from the blood cell samples with the Qiagen DNeasy Blood Extraction Kit. The source of the sample is a study of cytomegalovirus exposure and HLA in healthy donors (dated by TCRdb to about 2017). Study-wide context: In an earlier analysis of several hundred of the donors, approximately 300 Gb of sequence data and 95 million to 130 million unique TCR beta sequences from about 179 million T cells were reported. About 280 gigabases of sequencing data and around 85 million unique TCR sequences made up an early release that covered about 640 HLA-typed donors. The genetic ancestry cluster associated with self-reported Caucasian donors included roughly four fifths of the roughly 400 genotyped donors. The study aimed to test whether cataloging public T cell receptors could reveal signatures of past pathogen exposure. The study used immunosequencing to profile the T cell repertoires of 666 subjects and linked those repertoires to cytomegalovirus serostatus. Along with the roughly 670-subject first cohort, a separate validation cohort of over a hundred different subjects was used. To predict cytomegalovirus infection status, the study brought together high-throughput TCR immunosequencing, statistical association of individual TCRs with disease status, and machine learning. In a later analysis, previously published TCR beta repertoires from about 640 donors were re-analyzed and high-resolution HLA genotyping was added so that TCR occurrence patterns could be studied. Rather than drawing on any new phenotypic data, the later analysis identified candidate immune exposures from TCR beta sequences and the way those sequences occurred across donors. In an earlier analysis of about 590 of the donors, high-throughput TCR beta sequencing was used to judge whether each TCR beta V gene segment behaved as functional or pseudogenic. Donor age, sex, ethnicity and CMV serostatus were collected together with the repertoire data. Genome-wide SNP genotypes for about 65% of the 666 donors were used in a later genetic analysis, which treated that subset as a discovery cohort. All discovery cohort repertoires had been generated on a single sequencing platform. HLA typing included class I and class II loci at four-digit resolution. The number of typed donors differed by locus: about 620-630 for A, B, C, DRB1 and DQB1; approximately 520 for DQA1; around 610 for DPA1; and 400 to 480 for DPB1. About five DR-DQ haplotypes were treated as single units for association and clustering because of strong linkage in the cohort. On average, approximately 250,000 unique TCR beta nucleotide sequences were sequenced per donor among about 400 genotyped donors of the cohort, with roughly 20% of those sequences being non-productive.

V is clipped by 5 bases and J by 6 bases, and the sequence between their germline boundaries is 5 bases long. The CDR3 numbers 11 residues from cysteine through phenylalanine. Left in the record is the CDR3 DNA by itself, 33 bases read in frame from the first base. Looking up the germline V gene (reference sequence) yields CDR1 MNHNY and CDR2 SVGAGI. The investigation overall reported the following: In a later analysis, several top co-occurrence clusters were reported to appear linked to parvovirus B19, influenza, CMV and Epstein-Barr virus. The only immune exposure information available for the cohort was CMV serostatus. An association between a missense DCLRE1C variant and V-gene and J-gene trimming of TCR beta chains was found in a later genetic analysis and replicated in an independent cohort. Correlated functional status among segregating V segments might be attributable to linkage disequilibrium, but an unknown experimental factor could not be ruled out. A later analysis found that TCR association rates varied across HLA loci, with DRB1 alleles showing the most associated TCRs and HLA-C alleles the fewest. The study gave a list of 150 to 200 TCR beta chains associated with cytomegalovirus. According to a later genetic analysis, donors in an Asian-associated ancestry cluster had fewer N-insertions in productive TCRs than the approximately 630-donor mean. HLA typing was unavailable for some donors at each locus, so association tests used only the typed subset. The authors suggested that the approach could potentially be generalized to other disease states and immunological phenotypes. Broadly in line with IMGT annotations, most TCR beta V segments showed up in productive rearrangements about 90% or about 30% of the time in an earlier analysis of some 590 of the donors. A few of the identified cytomegalovirus-associated TCR beta chains were confirmed in vitro to be specific for cytomegalovirus antigens. The classifier was reported to diagnose cytomegalovirus status with high specificity and sensitivity in both the original and validation cohorts. In a later analysis, HLA-associated TCR beta chains showed more clonal expansion and lower generation probabilities than non-associated chains that were equally common. Because counts were too low, roughly 17 rarely observed V segments, including chromosome 9 orphons, were left out of the earlier analysis of about 500 of the donors. In a later analysis, 15,000 to 20,000 TCR beta sequences were associated with specific HLA alleles at a false discovery rate of 0.05. A further reported finding was that TCR beta sequences accurately predicted the HLA-A and HLA-B alleles for most subjects in the first cohort. Presence/absence analyses assumed roughly uniform sequencing depth across donors, an assumption that may not hold. Assigning TCR associations to individual alleles was difficult when HLA alleles, especially DR and DQ, strongly co-occurred. The cohort was sequenced for TCR beta chains only, and without alpha or paired-chain data the features that could be detected were limited. According to a later analysis, most CMV-associated TCR beta chains appeared to be HLA-restricted, and the HLA associations seemed to be driven largely by CMV exposure. Some IMGT-functional V segments, including TRBV6-2 and TRBV6-3, could not be distinguished by the 87-base-pair reads and were therefore excluded. The sequencing pipeline was judged likely to have produced a cluster of highly shared sequence variants as a technical artifact. Most TCR sequences were seen in very few donors, while some public TCRs were found in many individuals.

Sequenced: PBMCs. The TCR was taken from a man aged 25-40 years in good health and CMV-seropositive. The V gene is TRBV6-6 and the J gene is TRBJ2-1, with the D gene too uncertain to name. The DNA sequence is TGTGCCAGCAGTCGCGGCAATGAGCAGTTCTTC. Translated, it reads CASSRGNEQFF.